Shown below are 6 T cell receptor beta chains from a single sample sequenced in a study of beta chain features in type 1 diabetes. Expressed TCRB transcripts were sequenced, since all the RNA that had been isolated was reverse transcribed. The repertoire was sequenced with immunoSEQ multiplex PCR; TCRdb's copy has only in-frame clones and lacks some. This sample has 900,000 or so clones, with roughly a sixth found just once. Sequences were obtained from naive CD4+ T cells from blood. The source of these receptors is a woman younger than 35 in good health.

This clone came up a few times. V gene TRBV13 combines with J gene TRBJ2-3, with 8 bases lining up with TRBD1. The CDR3 loop spans 16 amino acids. The ends lost 5 bases at V and 3 bases at J; junction bases unmatched: 10. Germline V gives CDR1 PRHDT, CDR2 FYEKMQ (reference sequence). CDR3 sequence: CASSRNRGVPTDTQYF. CDR3 nucleotides: TGTGCCAGCAGCCGTAACAGGGGGGTTCCGACAGATACGCAGTATTTT.

This clone came up a few times. J is TRBJ2-7 and V is TRBV23-1, with 13 bases lining up with TRBD2. TRBV23-1 is noted as an ORF with a role that remains uncertain. V was pared by 3 bases and J by 0 bases, with 8 bases of the junction left unmatched. The CDR3 is 18 residues long. The CDR3 DNA sequence: TGCGCCAGCAGTCAGATTAGACTAGCGGGGGGCGTCTCCTACGAGCAGTACTTC. Its protein product is CASSQIRLAGGVSYEQYF.

This clone has more than one count but fewer than ten. The CDR3 loop is CASSRQGGVQYF. The CDR3 nucleotides are TGTGCCAGCAGCCGACAGGGCGGGGTTCAGTACTTC. This chain uses TRBV7-9 with TRBJ2-4; TRBD1 might be the D (7 bases). The CDR3 has 12 amino acids. Between the trimmed V and J ends, which lost 5 bases and 11 bases, there was a span of 13 bases. Germline CDR1 is SEHNR and CDR2 is FQNEAQ (reference sequence).

This clone has only a few counts. The V and J genes are TRBV4-3 and TRBJ2-5; D unresolved. V dropped 0 bases and J dropped 1 base, with 9 bases sitting between them. CDR1 is LGHNA and CDR2 is YSLEER in the germline V gene. CDR3 length: 15 residues. The CDR3 nucleotides are TGCGCCAGCAGCCAAGATGTCTGGATCCAAGAGACCCAGTACTTC. It is translated as CASSQDVWIQETQYF.

V and J are TRBV6-5 and TRBJ1-5; 8 nucleotides agree with TRBD1. The germline V gene encodes CDR1 MNHEY and CDR2 SVGAGI. V lost 7 bases and J lost 2; bases outside the gene matches: 7. The CDR3 is 15 amino acids. CDR3 amino acids: CASNAGGAGNQPQHF. The CDR3 DNA is TGTGCCAGCAATGCAGGGGGCGCGGGCAATCAGCCCCAGCATTTT.

The chain is built from TRBV20-1 and TRBJ2-2; no clear D gene. This CDR3 spans 11 amino acids. Germline V gene sequence: CDR1 DFQATT, CDR2 SNEGSKA (reference sequence). Trimming removed 5 bases at V and 5 bases at J, with 6 bases between. The CDR3 DNA reads TGCAGTGCTCGGAGTACCGGGGAGCTGTTTTTT. Translated, it gives CSARSTGELFF.